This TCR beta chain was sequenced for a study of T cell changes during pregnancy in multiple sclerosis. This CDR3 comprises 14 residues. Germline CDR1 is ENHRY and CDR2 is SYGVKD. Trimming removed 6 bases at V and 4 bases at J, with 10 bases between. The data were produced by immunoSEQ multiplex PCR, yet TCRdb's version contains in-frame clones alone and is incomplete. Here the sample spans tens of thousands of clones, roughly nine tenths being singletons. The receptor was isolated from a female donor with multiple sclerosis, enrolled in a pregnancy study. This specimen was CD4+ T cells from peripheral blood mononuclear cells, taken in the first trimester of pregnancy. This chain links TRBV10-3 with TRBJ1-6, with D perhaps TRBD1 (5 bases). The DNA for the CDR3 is TGTGCCATCAGAACAGGTCCATATAATTCACCCCTCCACTTT. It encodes CAIRTGPYNSPLHF.